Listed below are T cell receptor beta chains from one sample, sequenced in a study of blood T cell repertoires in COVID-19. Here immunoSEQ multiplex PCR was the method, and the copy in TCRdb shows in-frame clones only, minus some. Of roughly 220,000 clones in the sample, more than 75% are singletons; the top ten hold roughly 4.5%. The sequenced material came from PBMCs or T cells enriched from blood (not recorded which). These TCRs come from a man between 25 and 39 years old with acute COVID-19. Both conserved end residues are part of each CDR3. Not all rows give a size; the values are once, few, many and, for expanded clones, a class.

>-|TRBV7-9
CASSFEQGNGYTF
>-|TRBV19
CASSIGGTSNYNEQFF
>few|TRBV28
CASSTRGGTEAFF
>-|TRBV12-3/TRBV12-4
CASSLGGNYGYTF
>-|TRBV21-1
CASSNSGTSDDNEQFF
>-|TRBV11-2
CASSSGIGHGYTF
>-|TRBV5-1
CASSPLDRGKTEAFF
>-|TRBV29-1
CSVETRLAGGRGETQYF
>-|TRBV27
CASSLRRSGALGTGELFF
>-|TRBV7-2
CASSLATGGNQPQHF
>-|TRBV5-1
CASDMGQGNEAFF
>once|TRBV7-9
CASSAGHGAPLHF
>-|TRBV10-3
CAISGTTGGETQYF
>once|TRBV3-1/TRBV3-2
CASSQGLKTGNTIYF
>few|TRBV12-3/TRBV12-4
CASSFGDRALF
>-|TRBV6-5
CASSYRGGLDNEQFF
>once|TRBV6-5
CASRKSGGQHEQYF
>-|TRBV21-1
CASSKEPTGLVYGYTF
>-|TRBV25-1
CASTGEGLPYEQYF
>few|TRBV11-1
CASSHLAGPYNEQFF
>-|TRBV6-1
CASSESTGATLHEQYF
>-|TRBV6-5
CASSSGQVEQYF
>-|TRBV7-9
CASSLPGQGAYGYTF
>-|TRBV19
CASLPNPGNTIYF
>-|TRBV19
CASSIEAGRSNQPQHF
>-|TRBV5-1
CASSFGYADTEAFF
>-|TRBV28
CASGGTATNEKLFF
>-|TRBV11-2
CASSPIDKKAYEQYF
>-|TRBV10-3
CAISLDRIADEQYF
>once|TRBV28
CASEGIETQYF
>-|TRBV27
CASSWTGASGNTIYF
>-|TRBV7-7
CASSLVQGPTGELFF
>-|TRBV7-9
CASSLDQGDSPLHF
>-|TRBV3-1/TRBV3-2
CASSLGAGGVTDTQYF
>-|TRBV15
CATSRATSGFTEAFF
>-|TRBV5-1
CASSLGQGRTDTQYF
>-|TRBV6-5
CASSPPLGQGETQYF
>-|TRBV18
CASSPSGGRQPQHF
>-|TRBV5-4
CASSSTGFNGYTF
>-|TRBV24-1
CATSSPTGYEQYF
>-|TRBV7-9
CASSVQGSYNSPLHF
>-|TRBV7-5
CVRSPRVGGWMDQPQHF
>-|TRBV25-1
CASSEVSGGGYRYNEQFF
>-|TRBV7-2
CASSFIPGKTYEQYF
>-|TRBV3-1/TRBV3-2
CASSQEWSKGPHEQFF
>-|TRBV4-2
CASSQGGGAFVDTQYF
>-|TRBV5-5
CASSFEGNERGNQPQHF
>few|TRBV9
CASSPPQGQGTEAFF
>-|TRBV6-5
CASSRDSYSNQPQHF
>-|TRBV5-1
CASSPSGQGSTEAFF